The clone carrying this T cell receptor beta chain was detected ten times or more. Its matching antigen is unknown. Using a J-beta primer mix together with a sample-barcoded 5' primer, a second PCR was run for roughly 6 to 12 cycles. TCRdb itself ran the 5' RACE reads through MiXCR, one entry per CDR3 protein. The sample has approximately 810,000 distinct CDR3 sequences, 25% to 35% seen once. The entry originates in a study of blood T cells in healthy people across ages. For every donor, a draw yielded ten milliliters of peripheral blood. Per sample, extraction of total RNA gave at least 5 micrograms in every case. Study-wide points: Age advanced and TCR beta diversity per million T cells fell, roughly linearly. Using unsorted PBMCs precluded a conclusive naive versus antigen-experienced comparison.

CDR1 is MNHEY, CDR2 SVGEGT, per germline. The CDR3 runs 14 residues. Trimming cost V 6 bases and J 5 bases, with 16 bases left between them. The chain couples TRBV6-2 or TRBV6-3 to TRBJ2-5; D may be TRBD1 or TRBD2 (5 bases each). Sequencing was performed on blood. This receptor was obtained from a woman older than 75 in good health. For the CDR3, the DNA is TGTGCCAGCAGCCCCGGGGCTCCCACCGAGACCCAGTACTTC. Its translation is CASSPGAPTETQYF.